Listed below are T cell receptor beta chains from one sample, sequenced in a study of blood T cell repertoires in COVID-19. Profiled with immunoSEQ multiplex PCR; TCRdb holds only in-frame clones, not every one. The data contain roughly 230,000 clones, around 80% of them singletons. Sequencing used peripheral blood. The receptors shown here come from a man in his forties with active or convalescent COVID-19. Both conserved end residues are part of each CDR3. D genes are given only for firm matches. The size field is filled for only some rows; it gives once, few, many or a size class.

J gene,V gene,D gene,clone size,CDR3 protein,CDR3 DNA
TRBJ1-1,TRBV2,NA,NA,CASSGTGTLTEAFF,TGTGCCAGCAGCGGCACCGGGACTCTCACTGAAGCTTTCTTT
TRBJ2-2,TRBV5-4,NA,NA,CASSLDGARRGELFF,TGTGCCAGCAGCTTGGATGGGGCTAGAAGGGGGGAGCTGTTTTTT
TRBJ1-5,TRBV5-6,NA,NA,CASSLGAQPQHF,TGTGCCAGCAGCTTGGGCGCCCAGCCCCAGCATTTT
TRBJ2-1,TRBV2,NA,NA,CASNMRGGANNEQFF,TGTGCCAGCAATATGAGGGGGGGGGCCAACAATGAGCAGTTCTTC
TRBJ1-4,TRBV29-1,TRBD1,once,CSAREGTGTEKLFF,TGCAGCGCCCGGGAAGGGACAGGGACTGAAAAACTGTTTTTT
TRBJ1-5,TRBV2,NA,once,CASSPLAGYQPQHF,TGTGCCAGCAGTCCGCTAGCCGGTTATCAGCCCCAGCATTTT
TRBJ2-3,TRBV5-1,NA,NA,CASSLGQSPSTDTQYF,TGCGCCAGCAGCTTGGGGCAGTCCCCCAGCACAGATACGCAGTATTTT
TRBJ2-2,TRBV3-1/TRBV3-2,TRBD2,NA,CASSQPSGGAGGELFF,TGTGCCAGCAGCCAGCCTAGCGGGGGGGCCGGCGGGGAGCTGTTTTTT
TRBJ2-1,TRBV5-5,NA,NA,CASSLEWGSDEQFF,TGTGCCAGCAGCTTGGAATGGGGCTCCGATGAGCAGTTCTTC
TRBJ1-6,TRBV6-5,NA,NA,CASTLNVDSPLHF,TGTGCCAGCACTTTGAACGTAGATTCACCCCTCCACTTT
TRBJ2-2,TRBV29-1,TRBD1,NA,CSVVGGQANTGELFF,TGCAGCGTGGTCGGAGGACAGGCGAACACCGGGGAGCTGTTTTTT
TRBJ1-5,TRBV5-1,TRBD1,NA,CASRSGTGGNQPQHF,TGCGCCAGCAGATCCGGGACAGGGGGCAATCAGCCCCAGCATTTT
TRBJ2-3,TRBV29-1,NA,NA,CSVQGPGTDTQYF,TGCAGCGTTCAGGGGCCAGGCACAGATACGCAGTATTTT
TRBJ1-2,TRBV19,TRBD1,NA,CATSPNPGQGGYGYTF,TGTGCCACCTCACCCAACCCGGGACAGGGAGGCTATGGCTACACCTTC
TRBJ2-7,TRBV7-9,NA,NA,CASSFLNTEQYF,TGTGCCAGCAGCTTTCTTAACACCGAGCAGTACTTC
TRBJ2-7,TRBV3-1/TRBV3-2,TRBD1,NA,CASSLRTGRSRSSYEQYF,TGTGCCAGCAGCTTAAGGACAGGGAGGTCTAGGAGCTCCTACGAGCAGTACTTC
TRBJ2-1,TRBV18,TRBD2,NA,CASSPRGGSSNNEQFF,TGTGCCAGCTCACCACGGGGCGGGAGTTCAAACAATGAGCAGTTCTTC
TRBJ1-6,TRBV14,TRBD1,NA,CASSQEGTGYNSPLHF,TGTGCCAGCAGCCAAGAAGGGACAGGGTATAATTCACCCCTCCACTTT
TRBJ2-3,TRBV3-1/TRBV3-2,TRBD2,once,CASSLRLAGGPGTDTQYF,TGTGCCAGCAGCCTTCGACTAGCGGGAGGGCCGGGAACAGATACGCAGTATTTT
TRBJ2-7,TRBV5-1,TRBD1,NA,CASSLEGQGSRQYF,TGCGCCAGCAGCTTGGAGGGACAGGGGTCGCGGCAGTACTTC
TRBJ2-2,TRBV30,TRBD2,NA,CAASGLAGNTGELFF,TGTGCCGCTTCGGGACTAGCGGGAAACACCGGGGAGCTGTTTTTT
TRBJ1-2,TRBV20-1,NA,NA,CSARTDYGYTF,TGCAGTGCCAGAACTGACTATGGCTACACCTTC
TRBJ1-3,TRBV2,TRBD1,NA,CARGQGAYGNTIYF,TGTGCCAGGGGTCAGGGGGCGTACGGAAACACCATATATTTT
TRBJ1-5,TRBV27,TRBD1,NA,CASSLGTEDQPQHF,TGTGCCAGCAGTTTAGGGACAGAGGATCAGCCCCAGCATTTT
TRBJ1-1,TRBV14,NA,NA,CASSPEGGRGEAFF,TGTGCCAGCAGCCCCGAAGGGGGAAGGGGGGAAGCTTTCTTT
TRBJ1-3,TRBV18,TRBD1,NA,CASSQTGTGSENTIYF,TGTGCCAGCTCTCAAACCGGGACAGGGAGTGAAAACACCATATATTTT
TRBJ2-7,TRBV9,NA,NA,CASSAHGSGYEQYF,TGTGCCAGCAGCGCCCACGGGAGTGGGTACGAGCAGTACTTC
TRBJ1-4,TRBV18,NA,NA,CASSLEEKLFF,TGTGCCAGCTCCCTCGAGGAAAAACTGTTTTTT
TRBJ1-1,TRBV11-2,NA,once,CASSLKRNTEAFF,TGTGCCAGCAGCTTAAAGCGGAACACTGAAGCTTTCTTT
TRBJ1-3,TRBV21-1,NA,NA,CASSLRARGVQNTIYF,TGTGCCAGCAGCCTGAGGGCGCGGGGGGTTCAAAACACCATATATTTT
TRBJ1-4,TRBV7-2,NA,NA,CASSSIQGMDEKLFF,TGTGCCAGCAGCTCCATCCAGGGGATGGATGAAAAACTGTTTTTT